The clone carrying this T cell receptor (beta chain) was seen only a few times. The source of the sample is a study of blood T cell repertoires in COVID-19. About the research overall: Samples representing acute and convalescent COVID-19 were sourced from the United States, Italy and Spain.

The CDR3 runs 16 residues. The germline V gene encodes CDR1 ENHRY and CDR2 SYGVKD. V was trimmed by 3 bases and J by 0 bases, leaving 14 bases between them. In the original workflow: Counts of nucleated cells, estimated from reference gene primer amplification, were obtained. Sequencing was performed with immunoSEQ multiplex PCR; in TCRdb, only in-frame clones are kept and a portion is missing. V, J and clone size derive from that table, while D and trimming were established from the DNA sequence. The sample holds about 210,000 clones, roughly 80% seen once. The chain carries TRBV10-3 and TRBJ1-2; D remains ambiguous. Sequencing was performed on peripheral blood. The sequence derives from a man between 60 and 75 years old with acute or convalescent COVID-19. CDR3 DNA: TGTGCCATCAGTGAAGGCCGGGTATCAGCTAACTATGGCTACACCTTC. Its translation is CAISEGRVSANYGYTF.